This T cell receptor (beta chain) is drawn from a study of T-cell reconstitution after alpha-beta-depleted transplantation in children. As to this clonotype: This may be a read error: a much more frequent sequence differs by one nucleotide. The CDR3 carries no conserved terminal phenylalanine or tryptophan, so it likely arises from a read error.

Trimming shortened V by 6 bases and J by 4 bases, and 9 bases separated the two germline ends. Per germline, CDR1 MNHNY and CDR2 SVGAGI (reference sequence). CDR3 length: 13 amino acids. Unique molecular identifiers were used in preparing the TCRbeta library. TCRdb re-derived calls from the PCR reads in MiXCR, one entry per CDR3 protein. The table has hundreds of thousands of distinct CDR3 sequences, 13% seen once. The specimen comprised PBMCs, sampled from the stem cell graft. This clonotype was sampled from a human donor who donated a stem cell graft to a child with Fanconi anemia. This rearrangement joins TRBV6-6 to TRBJ1-4; no firm D call. CDR3 protein: CASRPQFNEKLFC. The CDR3 DNA reads as TGTGCCAGCAGGCCACAGTTTAATGAAAAACTGTTTTGT.